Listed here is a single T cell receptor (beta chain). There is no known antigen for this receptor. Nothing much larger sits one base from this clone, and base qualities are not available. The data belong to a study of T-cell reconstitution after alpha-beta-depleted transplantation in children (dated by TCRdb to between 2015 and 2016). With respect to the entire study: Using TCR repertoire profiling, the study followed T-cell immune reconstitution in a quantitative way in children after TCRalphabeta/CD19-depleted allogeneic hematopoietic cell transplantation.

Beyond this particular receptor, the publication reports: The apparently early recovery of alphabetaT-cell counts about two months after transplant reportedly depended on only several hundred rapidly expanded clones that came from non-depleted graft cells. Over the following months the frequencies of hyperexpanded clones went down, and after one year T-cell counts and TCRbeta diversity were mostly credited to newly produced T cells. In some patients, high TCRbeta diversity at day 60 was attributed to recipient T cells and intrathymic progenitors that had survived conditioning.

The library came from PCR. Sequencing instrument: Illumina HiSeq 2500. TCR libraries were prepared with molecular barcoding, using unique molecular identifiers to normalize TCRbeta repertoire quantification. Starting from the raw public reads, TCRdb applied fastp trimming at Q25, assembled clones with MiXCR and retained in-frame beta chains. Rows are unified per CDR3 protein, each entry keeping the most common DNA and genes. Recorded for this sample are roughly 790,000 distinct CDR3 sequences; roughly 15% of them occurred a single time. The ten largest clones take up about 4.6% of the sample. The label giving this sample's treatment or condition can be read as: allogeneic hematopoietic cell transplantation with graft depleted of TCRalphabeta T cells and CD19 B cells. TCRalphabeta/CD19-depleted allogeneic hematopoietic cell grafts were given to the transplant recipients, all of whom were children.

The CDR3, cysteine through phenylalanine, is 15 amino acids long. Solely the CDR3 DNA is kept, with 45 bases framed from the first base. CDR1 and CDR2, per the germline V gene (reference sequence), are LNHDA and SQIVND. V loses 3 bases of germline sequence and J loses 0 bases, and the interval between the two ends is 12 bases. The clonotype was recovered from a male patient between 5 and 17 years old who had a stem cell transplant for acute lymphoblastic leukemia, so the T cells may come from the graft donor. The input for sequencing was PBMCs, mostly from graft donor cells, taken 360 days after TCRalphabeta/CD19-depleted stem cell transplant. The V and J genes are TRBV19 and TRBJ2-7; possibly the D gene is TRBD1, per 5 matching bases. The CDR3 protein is CASSIRQGSSYEQYF. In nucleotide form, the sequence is TGTGCCAGTAGTATCCGGCAGGGATCCTCCTACGAGCAGTACTTC.